This entry is about one T cell receptor (beta chain). Its antigen is as yet unknown. Method: immunoSEQ multiplex PCR; TCRdb's copy keeps in-frame clones and lacks some. The sample shows roughly 140,000 clones, more than 75% of them seen only once. Germline loops: CDR1 SGDLS, CDR2 YYNGEE. Trimming left V 4 bases short and J 10 bases short, with 15 bases between. The CDR3 loop spans 13 amino acids. This specimen belongs to a study of T cell responses to AZD1222 COVID-19 vaccine. The study's findings and limits: Donor demographics were predominantly white British with a female majority; clonal diversity may be underestimated.

The chain is built from TRBV9 and TRBJ2-1; D gene uncertain. This material consisted of peripheral blood, taken 28 days after the second AZD1222 dose. The receptor comes from an adult who received the AZD1222 COVID-19 vaccine. CDR3 coding DNA: TGTGCCAGCAGCCCCCCGGCCTTTGGGGAGCAGTTCTTC. This gives the protein CASSPPAFGEQFF.